Detailed here is one T cell receptor beta chain. The antigen is undetermined. Use of 60 Vbeta and 13 Jbeta primers characterized the PCR. Assay: immunoSEQ multiplex PCR; the TCRdb copy retains only in-frame clones and omits some. The table has around 200,000 clones, around 70% seen once. The sample belongs to a study of cytomegalovirus exposure and HLA in healthy donors. Study conclusions and caveats: Later analysis identified several of the most significant clusters that appeared linked to common viral pathogens.

The V gene end was trimmed by 2 bases and the J gene end by 8 bases; junction bases not matched to a gene: 14. The CDR3 has 16 residues. Germline V CDR1 and CDR2: KGHSH, LQKENI. The sequenced sample was PBMCs. The TCR was taken from a middle-aged man in good health and CMV-seropositive. The rearrangement joins TRBV18 to TRBJ1-1, with TRBD1 matching over 7 bases. CDR3 amino acids: CASSPLGTGTAVEAFF. The CDR3 DNA is TGTGCCAGCTCACCATTAGGAACCGGGACAGCAGTAGAAGCTTTCTTT. Complete variable domain (other parts from reference TRBV18 and TRBJ1-1): NAGVMQNPRHLVRRRGQEARLRCSPMKGHSHVYWYRQLPEEGLKFMVYLQKENIIDESGMPKERFSAEFPKEGPSILRIQQVVRGDSAAYFCASSPLGTGTAVEAFFGQGTRLTVV.